The 25 T cell receptor beta chains given below trace back to one sample, sequenced in a study of neurological immune-mediated disorders. Each CDR3 protein gets one entry after TCRdb re-called the 5' RACE reads with MiXCR. The repertoire holds 39,000 or so distinct CDR3 sequences, 4% to 5.5% seen once, with roughly 9% in the top ten. Sequences were obtained from CD4+ T cells from blood. These receptors all come from a man aged 18-30 years in good health.

The sample holds many counts of this clonotype. The rearrangement links TRBV20-1 to TRBJ1-4; a possible D gene is TRBD1 (6 bases). The V end lost 0 bases, the J end lost 7 bases, and 15 bases lay between the germline ends. Germline lookup yields CDR1 DFQATT and CDR2 SNEGSKA (reference sequence). There are 15 residues in the CDR3. For the CDR3, the DNA is TGCAGTGCTAGAGACGTTGGTGGGGGGCGTGAAAAACTGTTTTTT. Residues: CSARDVGGGREKLFF.

This clonotype was seen at least ten times. V and J are TRBV5-1 and TRBJ2-3, with TRBD2 as a possible D gene (5 bases). Per germline, CDR1 SGHRS and CDR2 YFSETQ. V shed 0 bases and J shed 3 bases, with 14 bases lying between them. This CDR3 has 16 residues. The CDR3 is CASSLASLAGTDTQYF. In DNA form, the CDR3 reads TGCGCCAGCAGCTTGGCGAGTCTAGCCGGGACAGATACGCAGTATTTT.

This clonotype has ten or more counts. The gene calls are TRBV20-1 and TRBJ1-4, with TRBD1 identical over 8 bases. Per germline, CDR1 DFQATT and CDR2 SNEGSKA (reference sequence). This CDR3 has 12 residues. J gave up 6 bases and V 6 bases, and 3 bases lay outside the gene matches. In DNA form, the CDR3 reads TGCAGTGCCCCAGGGGGCGATGAAAAACTGTTTTTT. It yields the protein CSAPGGDEKLFF.

In this sample, this clonotype turned up many times. This chain connects TRBV28 to TRBJ1-1; TRBD1 matches at 7 bases. V lost 3 bases to trimming and J lost 1 base; unmatched junction nucleotides: 8. The germline gives CDR1 MDHEN, CDR2 SYDVKM. The CDR3 totals 16 residues. CDR3 sequence (DNA): TGTGCCAGCAGTTTGTGGGCCGGGACAGCGAACACTGAAGCTTTCTTT. It is translated as CASSLWAGTANTEAFF.

This clonotype came up many times. The J gene is TRBJ2-7, the V gene TRBV7-2; 9 nucleotides line up with TRBD1. J lost 4 bases, V lost 4 bases, and 8 bases had no gene match. This CDR3 is 15 amino acids long. Germline V lookup: CDR1 SGHTA, CDR2 FQGNSA. The CDR3 loop reads CASSYSGTGSYEQYF. The CDR3 DNA reads as TGTGCCAGCAGCTACTCCGGGACAGGGAGTTACGAGCAGTACTTC.

Many counts were recorded for this clonotype. The chain is built from TRBV7-2 and TRBJ1-5; D gene unclear. The CDR3 covers 15 residues. V dropped 1 base and J dropped 0 bases, with 7 bases sitting between them. Germline V gene lookup returns CDR1 SGHTA and CDR2 FQGNSA. CDR3 sequence (DNA): TGTGCCAGCAGCTTAGTGACAAATAGCAATCAGCCCCAGCATTTT. Encoded protein: CASSLVTNSNQPQHF. The whole variable domain, filled in from reference TRBV7-2 and TRBJ1-5, reads GAGVSQSPSNKVTEKGKDVELRCDPISGHTALYWYRQSLGQGLEFLIYFQGNSAPDKSGLPSDRFSAERTGGSVSTLTIQRTQQEDSAVYLCASSLVTNSNQPQHFGDGTRLSIL.

This clonotype was picked up many times. The J gene is TRBJ1-2, the V gene TRBV5-1; no reliable D call. Germline V gene sequence: CDR1 SGHRS, CDR2 YFSETQ. This CDR3 has 13 amino acids. The V and J ends lost 6 bases and 2 bases respectively, with 11 bases between them. Written as DNA, the CDR3 is TGCGCCAGCACCCAGGACGGAAACTATGGCTACACCTTC. It yields the protein CASTQDGNYGYTF.

This clonotype was found many times. This rearrangement joins TRBV5-1 to TRBJ1-1, with TRBD1 matching 7 bases. The CDR3 is made up of 13 amino acids. V lost 2 bases, J lost 5 bases, and 3 bases stayed unmatched. Germline V gene sequence: CDR1 SGHRS, CDR2 YFSETQ. The CDR3 loop is CASSFSQGTEAFF. DNA for the CDR3: TGCGCCAGCAGCTTCTCACAGGGGACTGAAGCTTTCTTT.

This clonotype was detected ten times or more. This chain uses TRBV3-1 with TRBJ2-2; TRBD1 matches 7 bases. Germline V lookup: CDR1 LGHDT, CDR2 YNNKEL (reference sequence). V lost 4 bases to trimming and J lost 0 bases; unmatched junction nucleotides: 5. The CDR3 has 16 amino acids. Here the CDR3 reads CASSRSGTANTGELFF. CDR3 coding DNA: TGTGCCAGCAGCCGCTCCGGGACAGCGAACACCGGGGAGCTGTTTTTT. Using reference TRBV3-1 and TRBJ2-2 for the parts outside the CDR3, the full variable domain is DTAVSQTPKYLVTQMGNDKSIKCEQNLGHDTMYWYKQDSKKFLKIMFSYNNKELIINETVPNRFSPKSPDKAHLNLHINSLELGDSAVYFCASSRSGTANTGELFFGEGSRLTVL.

This clonotype was counted at least ten times. The rearrangement joins TRBV25-1 to TRBJ1-1; no reliable D call. CDR1 is MGHDK, CDR2 SYGVNS, per germline. V lost 1 base, J lost 4 bases, and 7 bases lay in between. This CDR3 has 13 residues. CDR3 in amino acids: CASSEWGGTEAFF. The CDR3 DNA is TGTGCCAGCAGTGAATGGGGTGGCACTGAAGCTTTCTTT.

This clonotype showed up many times. The chain uses TRBV7-9 and TRBJ2-7, with D possibly matching TRBD2 (7 bases). Germline V gene lookup returns CDR1 SEHNR and CDR2 FQNEAQ (reference sequence). Trimming left V 4 bases short and J 5 bases short, with 15 bases between. The CDR3 covers 14 residues. The CDR3 sequence is CASSSSGGPDEQYF. The CDR3 DNA follows: TGTGCCAGCAGCTCGTCGGGGGGCCCCGACGAGCAGTACTTC.

There are many counts of this clonotype. This sequence joins TRBV20-1 and TRBJ1-3, with D hard to call. V gave up 1 base and J gave up 4 bases, with 2 bases separating them. The length of the CDR3 is 11 residues. CDR1 DFQATT and CDR2 SNEGSKA come from the germline V gene (reference sequence). CDR3 bases: TGCAGTGCTAGAGTAGGAAACACCATATATTTT. This translates into CSARVGNTIYF.

This clonotype was counted at least ten times. The genes are TRBV7-2 and TRBJ1-6; no reliable D call. V lost 4 bases, J lost 8 bases, and 12 bases lay in between. The CDR3 is 14 residues long. Germline values: CDR1 SGHTA, CDR2 FQGNSA. CDR3 nucleotides: TGTGCCAGCAGCTCAACGGAAGCTCATTCACCCCTCCACTTT. Amino acid sequence: CASSSTEAHSPLHF. The complete variable domain, with remaining parts taken from reference TRBV7-2 and TRBJ1-6, reads GAGVSQSPSNKVTEKGKDVELRCDPISGHTALYWYRQSLGQGLEFLIYFQGNSAPDKSGLPSDRFSAERTGGSVSTLTIQRTQQEDSAVYLCASSSTEAHSPLHFGNGTRLTVT.

This clonotype has at least ten counts. V is TRBV7-2 and J is TRBJ2-6, with 10 positions matching TRBD1. The CDR3 consists of 18 residues. Trimming cost V 6 bases and J 0 bases; bases outside gene matches: 8. Germline assignment: CDR1 SGHTA and CDR2 FQGNSA. CDR3 in DNA: TGTGCCAGCAGGCGGCCGGGGACAGGGGCCTCTGGGGCCAACGTCCTGACTTTC. Amino acid sequence: CASRRPGTGASGANVLTF.

Ten or more counts support this clonotype. This sequence joins TRBV20-1 and TRBJ1-1, with 7 bases identical to TRBD1. CDR3 size: 14 residues. Looked up from germline, CDR1 is DFQATT and CDR2 is SNEGSKA (reference sequence). With 6 bases clipped from V and 4 bases from J, the junction kept 11 bases outside the gene matches. The CDR3 region is CSALGQAGGTEAFF. In nucleotides, the CDR3 is TGCAGTGCCCTTGGACAGGCGGGGGGCACTGAAGCTTTCTTT.

This clonotype showed up many times. This sequence joins TRBV6-6 and TRBJ1-4; the match to TRBD1 covers 8 bases. V was clipped by 8 bases and J by 9 bases; unmatched bases: 14. This CDR3 is 15 amino acids long. Germline assignment: CDR1 MNHNY and CDR2 SVGAGI (reference sequence). The CDR3 region has the DNA TGTGCCAGCTCCCCGCCCCCAGGGGGCGGGAAAAAACTGTTTTTT. It codes for CASSPPPGGGKKLFF.

This clonotype was counted at least ten times. The chain uses TRBV20-1 and TRBJ2-7; TRBD2 aligns across 8 bases. Germline V gene lookup returns CDR1 DFQATT and CDR2 SNEGSKA (reference sequence). This CDR3 spans 13 amino acids. The J segment lost 1 base and the V segment lost 3 bases, leaving 2 bases of the junction unmatched. The CDR3 nucleotides are TGCAGTGCTAGTCGCGGGGGGTCCTACGAGCAGTACTTC. It encodes CSASRGGSYEQYF.

There are many counts of this clonotype. The V and J genes are TRBV7-8 and TRBJ2-7; D remains ambiguous. Trimming cost V 1 base and J 0 bases, with 7 bases left between them. Germline V lookup: CDR1 SGHVS, CDR2 FQNEAQ. CDR3 length equals 14 residues. The CDR3 is CASSLGEISYEQYF. The CDR3 nucleotides are TGTGCCAGCAGCTTAGGGGAAATCTCCTACGAGCAGTACTTC.

Many counts were recorded for this clonotype. The chain links TRBV3-1 to TRBJ1-2; a weak D match, TRBD1 (6 bases). Germline-derived CDR1 and CDR2 are LGHDT and YNNKEL (reference sequence). The CDR3 is 14 amino acids. The V gene lost 4 bases and the J gene lost 2 bases, with 11 bases spanning the gap. The CDR3 protein is CASSPGEANYGYTF. DNA of the CDR3: TGTGCCAGCAGCCCAGGGGAAGCGAACTATGGCTACACCTTC.

In its sample, this clonotype was seen many times. This chain connects TRBV5-5 to TRBJ2-5; 7 nucleotides line up with TRBD1. This CDR3 spans 14 amino acids. Trimming cost V 0 bases and J 5 bases; bases outside gene matches: 4. Looked up from germline, CDR1 is SGHKS and CDR2 is YYEKEE (reference sequence). CDR3 region: CASSLDSGQETQYF. The CDR3 coding sequence is TGTGCCAGCAGCTTGGATTCGGGACAGGAGACCCAGTACTTC.

Many counts were recorded for this clonotype. The rearrangement joins TRBV10-3 to TRBJ2-1; the match to TRBD2 covers 8 bases. CDR1 ENHRY and CDR2 SYGVKD come from the germline V gene. The length of the CDR3 is 14 residues. V was pared by 4 bases and J by 9 bases, with 8 bases of the junction left unmatched. The CDR3 sequence: CAISGVGRGAEQFF. Written as DNA, the CDR3 is TGTGCCATCAGTGGTGTCGGGCGGGGGGCTGAGCAGTTCTTC.

This clonotype was counted many times. V gene TRBV3-1 combines with J gene TRBJ2-5, with D tentatively TRBD2 (6 bases). The CDR3 covers 13 residues. Germline assignment: CDR1 LGHDT and CDR2 YNNKEL (reference sequence). The germline V and J ends were trimmed by 2 bases and 5 bases, with 9 bases remaining between them. Written as DNA, the CDR3 is TGTGCCAGCAGCCAAAACGGAGGGGAGACCCAGTACTTC. Protein product: CASSQNGGETQYF.

The sample holds many counts of this clonotype. The V gene is TRBV7-2, the J gene TRBJ2-7; no firm D call. The CDR3 runs 13 residues. Trimming removed 5 bases from V and 2 bases from J, with 10 bases in between. Germline CDR1 reads SGHTA; CDR2 reads FQGNSA. The CDR3 bases are TGTGCCAGCAGCCCTTCAGCCGCCTACGAGCAGTACTTC. Residues: CASSPSAAYEQYF.

This clonotype was seen ten or more times. V and J are TRBV20-1 and TRBJ2-5; D may be TRBD2 (7 bases). The V end was cut by 6 bases, the J end by 4 bases, with 18 bases between. The CDR3 loop spans 14 amino acids. CDR1 and CDR2 (germline): DFQATT, SNEGSKA (reference sequence). The chain's CDR3 is CSAPKGGHGETQYF. CDR3 coding DNA: TGCAGTGCCCCAAAGGGGGGGCACGGAGAGACCCAGTACTTC.

This clonotype was detected many times. The J gene is TRBJ2-5, the V gene TRBV29-1; D might be TRBD2 (6 bases). The CDR3 sequence is 14 residues long. Germline V CDR1 and CDR2: SQVTM, ANQGSEA. Trimming stripped 6 bases from V and 5 bases from J, with 19 bases between. CDR3 sequence (DNA): TGCAGCGTGGACCGGGGGTATGGTAGCGAGACCCAGTACTTC. Translating it yields CSVDRGYGSETQYF.